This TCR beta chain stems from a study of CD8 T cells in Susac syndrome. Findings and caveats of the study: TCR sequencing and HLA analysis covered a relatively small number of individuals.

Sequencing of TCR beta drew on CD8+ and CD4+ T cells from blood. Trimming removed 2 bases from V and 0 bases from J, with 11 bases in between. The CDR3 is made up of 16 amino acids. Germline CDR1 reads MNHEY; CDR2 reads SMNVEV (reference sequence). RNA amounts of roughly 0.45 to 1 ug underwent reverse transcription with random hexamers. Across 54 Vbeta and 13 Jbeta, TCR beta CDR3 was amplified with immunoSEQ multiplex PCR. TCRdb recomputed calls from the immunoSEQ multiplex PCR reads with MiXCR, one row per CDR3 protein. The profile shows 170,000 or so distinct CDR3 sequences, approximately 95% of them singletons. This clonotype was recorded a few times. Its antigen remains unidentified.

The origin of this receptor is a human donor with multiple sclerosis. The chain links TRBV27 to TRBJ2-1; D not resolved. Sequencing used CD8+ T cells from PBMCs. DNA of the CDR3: TGTGCCAGCAGTTTAATCGCTAGTTCCTCCTACAATGAGCAGTTCTTC. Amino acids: CASSLIASSSYNEQFF.